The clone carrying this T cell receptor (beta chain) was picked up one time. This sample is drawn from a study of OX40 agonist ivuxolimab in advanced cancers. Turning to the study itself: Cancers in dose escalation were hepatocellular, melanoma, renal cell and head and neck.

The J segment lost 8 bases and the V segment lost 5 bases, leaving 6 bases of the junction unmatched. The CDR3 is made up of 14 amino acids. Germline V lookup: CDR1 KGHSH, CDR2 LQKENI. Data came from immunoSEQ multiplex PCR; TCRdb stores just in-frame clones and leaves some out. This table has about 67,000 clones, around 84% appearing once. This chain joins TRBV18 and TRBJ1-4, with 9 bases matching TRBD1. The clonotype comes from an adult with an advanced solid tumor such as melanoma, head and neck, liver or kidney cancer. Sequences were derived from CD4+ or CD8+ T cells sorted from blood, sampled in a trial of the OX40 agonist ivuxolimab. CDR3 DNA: TGTGCCAGCTCATCAAGGACAGGGGTGGAAAAACTGTTTTTT. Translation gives CASSSRTGVEKLFF.